The T cell receptor beta chain described here comes from a study of cytomegalovirus exposure and HLA in healthy donors. Points from the study as a whole: Relative to equally common others, HLA-associated TCR beta chains showed greater clonal expansion in a later analysis. In a later analysis, V- and J-gene trimming of beta chains associated with a DCLRE1C missense variant, replicated independently. Most TCR beta V segments were productive about 87% or about 30% of the time in an earlier analysis. 16,951 TCR beta sequences were associated with HLA alleles at 0.05 false discovery rate in a later analysis.

V lost 8 bases and J lost 3, with 14 bases in between. The CDR3 covers 14 residues. Germline CDR1 GTSNPN, CDR2 SVGIG (reference sequence). A word on this clone: Its antigen is not identified.

The primer mix had 60 Vbeta and 13 Jbeta primers. Produced via immunoSEQ multiplex PCR; TCRdb's table is partial and in-frame only. The table has 120,000 to 150,000 clones, roughly 74% seen once. This sequence was found in a man aged 40-55 years in good health and CMV-seronegative. V gene TRBV30 combines with J gene TRBJ2-6; D is possibly TRBD2 (6 bases). Input material: PBMCs. CDR3 nucleotides: TGTGCCGGACGGAGGAGGGTTGGGGCCAACGTCCTGACTTTC. Translating gives CAGRRRVGANVLTF.